The present entry profiles one T cell receptor (beta chain) with its context. This table comes from immunoSEQ multiplex PCR, and its TCRdb copy is limited to in-frame clones, with some not included. This sample carries under 20,000 clones, roughly 82% of them seen once, and the ten largest clones take over 2%. The record originates from a study of OX40 agonist ivuxolimab in advanced cancers. The material sequenced was CD4+ or CD8+ T cells sorted from blood, taken in a trial of the OX40 agonist ivuxolimab. The sequence was collected from an adult with an advanced solid tumor such as melanoma, head and neck, liver or kidney cancer.

This CDR3 is CASSHETHRSYEQYF. CDR3 DNA: TGTGCCAGCAGCCATGAGACTCATCGCTCCTACGAGCAGTACTTC. The chain employs TRBV14 and TRBJ2-7, with D hard to call. CDR1 is SGHDN, CDR2 FVKESK, per germline. CDR3 size: 15 residues. V lost 3 bases to trimming and J lost 0 bases, with 12 bases between them.